This TCR beta chain was recorded in a study of blood T cell repertoires in COVID-19. Study-level background: PBMCs, B-cell-depleted T cells, or T cells provided the cDNA or gDNA that made up the material.

Generated by immunoSEQ multiplex PCR, the TCRdb table keeps only in-frame clones and is missing some. The profile shows about 260,000 clones, over 70% of them singletons. CDR1 SGHDT and CDR2 YYEEEE come from the germline V gene. Trimming took 3 bases from V and 3 from J; bases not matched to a gene: 5. The CDR3 is made up of 14 amino acids. One Seattle source followed patients from active infection through their disease course. Material: peripheral blood. J is TRBJ2-7 and V is TRBV5-6; 8 bases line up with TRBD1. The sequence was obtained from a woman aged 65 to 85 with COVID-19, enrolled during active disease. The CDR3 here is CASSWTGLLYEQYF. The DNA of the CDR3 is TGTGCCAGCAGCTGGACAGGGTTACTCTACGAGCAGTACTTC.